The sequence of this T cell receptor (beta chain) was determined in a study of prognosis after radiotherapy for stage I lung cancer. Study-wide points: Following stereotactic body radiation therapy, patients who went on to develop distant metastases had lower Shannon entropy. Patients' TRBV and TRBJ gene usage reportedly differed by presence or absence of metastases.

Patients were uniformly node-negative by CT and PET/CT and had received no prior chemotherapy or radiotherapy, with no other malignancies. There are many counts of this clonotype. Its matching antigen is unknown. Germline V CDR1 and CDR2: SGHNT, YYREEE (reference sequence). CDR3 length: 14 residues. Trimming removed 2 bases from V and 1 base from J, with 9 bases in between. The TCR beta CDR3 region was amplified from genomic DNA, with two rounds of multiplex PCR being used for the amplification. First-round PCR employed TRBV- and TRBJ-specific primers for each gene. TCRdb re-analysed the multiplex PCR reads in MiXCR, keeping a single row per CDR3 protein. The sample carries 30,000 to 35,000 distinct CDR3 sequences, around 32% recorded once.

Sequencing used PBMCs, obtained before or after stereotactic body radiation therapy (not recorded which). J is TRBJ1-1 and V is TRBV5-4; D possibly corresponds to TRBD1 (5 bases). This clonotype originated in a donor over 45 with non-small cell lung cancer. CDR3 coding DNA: TGTGCCAGCAGCTTCCACGGGGGGAACACTGAAGCTTTCTTT. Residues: CASSFHGGNTEAFF.